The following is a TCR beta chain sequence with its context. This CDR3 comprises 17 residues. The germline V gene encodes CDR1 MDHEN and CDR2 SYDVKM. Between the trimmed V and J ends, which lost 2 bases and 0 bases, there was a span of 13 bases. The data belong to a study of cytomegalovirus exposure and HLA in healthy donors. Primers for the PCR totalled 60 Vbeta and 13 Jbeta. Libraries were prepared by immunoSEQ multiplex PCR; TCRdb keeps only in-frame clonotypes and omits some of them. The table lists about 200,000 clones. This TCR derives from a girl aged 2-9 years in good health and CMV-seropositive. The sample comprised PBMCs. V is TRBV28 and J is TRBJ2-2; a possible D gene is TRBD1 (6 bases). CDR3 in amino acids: CASSLSQGTTNTGELFF. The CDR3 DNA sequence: TGTGCCAGCAGTTTAAGCCAGGGGACAACGAACACCGGGGAGCTGTTTTTT.